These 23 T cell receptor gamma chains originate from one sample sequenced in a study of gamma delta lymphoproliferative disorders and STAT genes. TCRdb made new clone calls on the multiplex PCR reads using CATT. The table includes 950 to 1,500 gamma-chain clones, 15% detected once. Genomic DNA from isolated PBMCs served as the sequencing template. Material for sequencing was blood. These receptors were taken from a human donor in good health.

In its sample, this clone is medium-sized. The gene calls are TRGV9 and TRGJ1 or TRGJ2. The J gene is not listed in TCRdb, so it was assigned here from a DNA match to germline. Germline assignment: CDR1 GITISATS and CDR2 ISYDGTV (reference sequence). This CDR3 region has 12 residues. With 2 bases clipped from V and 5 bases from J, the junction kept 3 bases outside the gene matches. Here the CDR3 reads CALWEGDYKKLF. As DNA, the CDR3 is TGTGCCTTGTGGGAGGGGGATTATAAGAAACTCTTT.

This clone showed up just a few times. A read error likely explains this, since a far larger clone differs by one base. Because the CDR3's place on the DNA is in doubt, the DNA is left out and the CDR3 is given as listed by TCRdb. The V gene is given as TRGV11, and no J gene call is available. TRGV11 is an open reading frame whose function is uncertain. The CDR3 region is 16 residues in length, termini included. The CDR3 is CTTVPAGLGTYYKKLF.

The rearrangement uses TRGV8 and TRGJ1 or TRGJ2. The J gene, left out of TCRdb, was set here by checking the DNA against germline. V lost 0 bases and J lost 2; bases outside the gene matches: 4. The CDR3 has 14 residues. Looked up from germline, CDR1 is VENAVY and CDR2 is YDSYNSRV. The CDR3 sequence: CATWDRHYYYKKLF. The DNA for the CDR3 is TGTGCCACCTGGGATAGGCACTATTATTATAAGAAACTCTTT.

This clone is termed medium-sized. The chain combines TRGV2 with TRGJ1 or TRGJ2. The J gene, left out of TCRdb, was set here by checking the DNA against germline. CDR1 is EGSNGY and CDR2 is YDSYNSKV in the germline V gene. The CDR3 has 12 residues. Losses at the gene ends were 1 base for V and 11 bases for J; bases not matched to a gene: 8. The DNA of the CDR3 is TGTGCCACCTGGGACGGTCTGGACGAGAAACTCTTT. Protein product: CATWDGLDEKLF.

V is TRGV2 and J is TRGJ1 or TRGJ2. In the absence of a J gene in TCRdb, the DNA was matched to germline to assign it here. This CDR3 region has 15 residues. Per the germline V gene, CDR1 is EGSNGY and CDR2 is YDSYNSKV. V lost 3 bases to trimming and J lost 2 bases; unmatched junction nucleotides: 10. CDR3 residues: CATWDPLLHYYKKLF. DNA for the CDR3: TGTGCCACCTGGGACCCTCTTCTGCATTATTATAAGAAACTCTTT.

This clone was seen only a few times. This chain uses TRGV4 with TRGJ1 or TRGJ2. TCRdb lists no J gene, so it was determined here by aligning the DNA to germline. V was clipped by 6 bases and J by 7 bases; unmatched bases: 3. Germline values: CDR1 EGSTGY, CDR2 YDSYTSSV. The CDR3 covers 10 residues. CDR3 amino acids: CATWHYKKLF. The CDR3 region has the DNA TGTGCCACCTGGCACTATAAGAAACTCTTT.

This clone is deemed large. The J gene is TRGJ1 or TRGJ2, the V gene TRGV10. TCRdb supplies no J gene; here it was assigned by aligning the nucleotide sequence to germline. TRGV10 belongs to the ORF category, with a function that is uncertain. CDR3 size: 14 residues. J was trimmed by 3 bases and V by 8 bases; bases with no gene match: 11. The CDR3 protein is CAAWDYKSYYKKLF. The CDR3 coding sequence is TGTGCTGCGTGGGATTATAAGTCTTATTATAAGAAACTCTTT.

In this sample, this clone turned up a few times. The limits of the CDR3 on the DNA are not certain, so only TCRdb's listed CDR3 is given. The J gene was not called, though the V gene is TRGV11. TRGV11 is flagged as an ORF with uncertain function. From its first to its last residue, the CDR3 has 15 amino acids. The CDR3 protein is CTTVPAGFGLYKKLF.

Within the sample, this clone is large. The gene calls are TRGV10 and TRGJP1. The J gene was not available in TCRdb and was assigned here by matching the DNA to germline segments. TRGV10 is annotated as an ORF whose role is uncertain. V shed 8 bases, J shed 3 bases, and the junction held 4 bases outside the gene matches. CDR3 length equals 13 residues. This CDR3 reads CAAWGATGWFKIF. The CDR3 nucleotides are TGTGCTGCGTGGGGGGCCACTGGTTGGTTCAAGATATTT.

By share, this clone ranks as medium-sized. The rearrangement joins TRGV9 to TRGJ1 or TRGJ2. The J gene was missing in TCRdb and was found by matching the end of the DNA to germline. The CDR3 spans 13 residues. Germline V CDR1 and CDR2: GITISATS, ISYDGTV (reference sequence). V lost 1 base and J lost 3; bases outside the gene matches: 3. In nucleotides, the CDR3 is TGTGCCTTGTGGGAGGTTCTTTATTATAAGAAACTCTTT. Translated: CALWEVLYYKKLF.

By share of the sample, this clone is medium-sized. CDR3 residues: CATWDRFGLYYYKKLF. The DNA for the CDR3 is TGTGCCACCTGGGATAGATTCGGCCTATATTATTATAAGAAACTCTTT. This sequence joins TRGV8 and TRGJ1 or TRGJ2. Because TCRdb records no J gene, it was assigned here through a match of the DNA to germline. Germline loops: CDR1 VENAVY, CDR2 YDSYNSRV. Losses at the gene ends were 1 base for V and 2 bases for J; bases not matched to a gene: 11. This CDR3 is built from 16 residues.

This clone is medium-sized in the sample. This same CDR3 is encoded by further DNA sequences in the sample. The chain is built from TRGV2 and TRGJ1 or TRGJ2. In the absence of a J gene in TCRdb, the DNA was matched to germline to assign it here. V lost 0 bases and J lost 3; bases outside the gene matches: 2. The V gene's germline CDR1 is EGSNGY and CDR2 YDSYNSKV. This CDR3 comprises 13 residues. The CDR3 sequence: CATWDGSYYKKLF. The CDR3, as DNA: TGTGCCACCTGGGACGGGAGTTATTATAAGAAACTCTTT.

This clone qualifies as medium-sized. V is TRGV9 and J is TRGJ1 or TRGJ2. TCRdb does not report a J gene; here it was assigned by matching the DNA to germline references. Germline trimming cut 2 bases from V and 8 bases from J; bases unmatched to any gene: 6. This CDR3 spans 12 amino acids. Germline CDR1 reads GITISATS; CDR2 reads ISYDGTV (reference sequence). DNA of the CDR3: TGTGCCTTGTGGGAGGGCCGTCATAAGAAACTCTTT. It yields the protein CALWEGRHKKLF.

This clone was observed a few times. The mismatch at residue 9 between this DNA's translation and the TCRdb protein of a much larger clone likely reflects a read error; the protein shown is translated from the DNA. The CDR3 spells CAAWRWCWIKIF. The CDR3 coding sequence is TGTGCTGCGTGGCGCTGGTGTTGGATCAAGATATTT. The V gene is TRGV10, the J gene TRGJP1. Since TCRdb gives no J gene, matching the DNA to germline was used here to assign it. TRGV10 is an ORF, with its function uncertain. The CDR3 loop spans 12 amino acids.

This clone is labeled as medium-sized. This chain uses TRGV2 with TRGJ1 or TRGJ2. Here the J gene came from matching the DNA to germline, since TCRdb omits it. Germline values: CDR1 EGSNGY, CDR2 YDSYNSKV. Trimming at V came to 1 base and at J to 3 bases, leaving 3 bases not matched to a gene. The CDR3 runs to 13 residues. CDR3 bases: TGTGCCACCTGGGACGGTACTTATTATAAGAAACTCTTT. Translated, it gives CATWDGTYYKKLF.

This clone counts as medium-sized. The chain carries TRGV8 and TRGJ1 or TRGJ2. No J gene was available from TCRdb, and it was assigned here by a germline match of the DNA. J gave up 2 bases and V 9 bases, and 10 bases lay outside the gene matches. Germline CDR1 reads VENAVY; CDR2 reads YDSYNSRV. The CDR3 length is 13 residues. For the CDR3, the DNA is TGTGCCACCGGCGCATGGGATTATTATAAGAAACTCTTT. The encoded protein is CATGAWDYYKKLF.

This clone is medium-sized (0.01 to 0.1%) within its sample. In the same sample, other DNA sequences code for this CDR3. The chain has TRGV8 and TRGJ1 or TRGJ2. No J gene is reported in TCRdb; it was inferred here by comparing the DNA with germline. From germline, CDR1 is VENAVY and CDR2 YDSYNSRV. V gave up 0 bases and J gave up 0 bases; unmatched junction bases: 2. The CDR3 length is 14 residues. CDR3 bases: TGTGCCACCTGGGATAGGCCGAATTATTATAAGAAACTCTTT. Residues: CATWDRPNYYKKLF.

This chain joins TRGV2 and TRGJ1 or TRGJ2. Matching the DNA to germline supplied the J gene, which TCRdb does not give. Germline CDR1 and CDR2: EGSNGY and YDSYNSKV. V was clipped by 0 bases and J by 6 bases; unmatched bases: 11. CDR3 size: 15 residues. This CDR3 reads CATWDGPGIGYKKLF. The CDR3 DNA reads TGTGCCACCTGGGACGGGCCAGGTATCGGTTATAAGAAACTCTTT.

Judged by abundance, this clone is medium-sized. CDR3 nucleotides: TGTGCCACCTGGGGGGAGAATTATTATAAGAAACTCTTT. Translation gives CATWGENYYKKLF. This chain links TRGV2 with TRGJ1 or TRGJ2. Here the J gene was assigned by germline matching of the DNA, as TCRdb has none. The germline gives CDR1 EGSNGY, CDR2 YDSYNSKV. V was clipped by 5 bases and J by 0 bases; unmatched bases: 4. CDR3 length: 13 amino acids.

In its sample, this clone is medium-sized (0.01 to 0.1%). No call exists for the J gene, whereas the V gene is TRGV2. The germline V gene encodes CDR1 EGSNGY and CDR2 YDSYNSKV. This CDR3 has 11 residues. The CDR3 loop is CATWDGTGKLF. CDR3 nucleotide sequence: TGTGCCACCTGGGACGGGACGGGAAAACTCTTT.

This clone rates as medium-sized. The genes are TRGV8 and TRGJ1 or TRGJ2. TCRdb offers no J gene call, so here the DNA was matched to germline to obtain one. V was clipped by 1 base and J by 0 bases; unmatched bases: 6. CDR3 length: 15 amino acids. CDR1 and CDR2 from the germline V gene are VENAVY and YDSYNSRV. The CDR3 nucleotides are TGTGCCACCTGGGATAGTACGGCGAATTATTATAAGAAACTCTTT. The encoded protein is CATWDSTANYYKKLF.

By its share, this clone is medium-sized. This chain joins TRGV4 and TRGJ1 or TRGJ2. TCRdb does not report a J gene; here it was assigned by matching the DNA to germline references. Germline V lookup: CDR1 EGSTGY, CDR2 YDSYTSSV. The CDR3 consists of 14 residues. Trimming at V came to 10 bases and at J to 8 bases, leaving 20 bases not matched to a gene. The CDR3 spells CATRPSSPRNKKLF. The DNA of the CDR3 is TGTGCCACGCGCCCCTCCTCCCCACGGAATAAGAAACTCTTT.

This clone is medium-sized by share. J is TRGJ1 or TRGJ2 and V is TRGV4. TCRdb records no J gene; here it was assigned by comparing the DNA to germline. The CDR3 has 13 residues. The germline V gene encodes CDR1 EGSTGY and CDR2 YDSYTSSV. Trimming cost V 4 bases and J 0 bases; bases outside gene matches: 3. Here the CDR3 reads CATWDSNYYKKLF. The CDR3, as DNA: TGTGCCACCTGGGACTCGAATTATTATAAGAAACTCTTT.